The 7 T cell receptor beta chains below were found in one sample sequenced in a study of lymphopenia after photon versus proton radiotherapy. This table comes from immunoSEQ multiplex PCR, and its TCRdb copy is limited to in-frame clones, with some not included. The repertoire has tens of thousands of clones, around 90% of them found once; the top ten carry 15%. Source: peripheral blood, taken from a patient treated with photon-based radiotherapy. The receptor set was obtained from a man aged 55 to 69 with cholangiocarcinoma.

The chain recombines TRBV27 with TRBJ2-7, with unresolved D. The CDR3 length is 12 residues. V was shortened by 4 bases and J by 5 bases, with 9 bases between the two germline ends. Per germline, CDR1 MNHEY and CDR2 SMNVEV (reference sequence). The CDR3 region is CASSSPGHEQYF. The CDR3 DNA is TGTGCCAGCAGTTCCCCGGGTCACGAGCAGTACTTC.

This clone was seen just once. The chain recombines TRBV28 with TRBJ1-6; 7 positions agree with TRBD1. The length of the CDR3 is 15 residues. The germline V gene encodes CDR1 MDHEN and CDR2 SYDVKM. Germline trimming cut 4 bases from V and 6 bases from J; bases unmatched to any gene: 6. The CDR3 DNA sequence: TGTGCCAGCAGTTCCTTGACAGGGACTAATTCACCCCTCCACTTT. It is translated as CASSSLTGTNSPLHF.

CDR3: CASSLKDTQYF. The CDR3, as DNA: TGTGCCAGCAGCCTTAAGGATACGCAGTATTTT. The chain uses TRBV2 and TRBJ2-3; no definite D call. V gave up 6 bases and J gave up 6 bases, with 7 bases separating them. The CDR3 length is 11 residues. Germline assignment: CDR1 SNHLY and CDR2 FYNNEI.

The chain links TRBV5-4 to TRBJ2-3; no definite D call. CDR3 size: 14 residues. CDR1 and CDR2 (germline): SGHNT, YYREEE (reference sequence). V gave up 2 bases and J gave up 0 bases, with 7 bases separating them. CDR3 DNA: TGTGCCAGCAGCTTTTTAACTAGCACAGATACGCAGTATTTT. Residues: CASSFLTSTDTQYF.

The CDR3 nucleotides are TGTGCCAGCAGTTTATGGGGGATGGTAGAAAAACTGTTTTTT. Residues: CASSLWGMVEKLFF. This chain uses TRBV28 with TRBJ1-4; no clear D gene. Germline V gene data show CDR1 as MDHEN and CDR2 as SYDVKM. Trimming took 0 bases from V and 8 from J, leaving 10 bases between them. The length of the CDR3 is 14 residues.

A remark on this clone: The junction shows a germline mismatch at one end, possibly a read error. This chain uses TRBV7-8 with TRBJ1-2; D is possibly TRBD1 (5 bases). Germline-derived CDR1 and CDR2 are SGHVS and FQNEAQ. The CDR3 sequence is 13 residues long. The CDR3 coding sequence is TGTGCCAGCAGTTTAGGTGTTAGGGACGGCTACACCTTC. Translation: CASSLGVRDGYTF.

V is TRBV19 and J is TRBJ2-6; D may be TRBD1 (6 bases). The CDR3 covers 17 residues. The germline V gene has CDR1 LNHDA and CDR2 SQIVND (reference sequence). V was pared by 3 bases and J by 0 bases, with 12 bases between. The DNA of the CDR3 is TGTGCCAGTAGTATCCGACAGGATAGCTCTGGGGCCAACGTCCTGACTTTC. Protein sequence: CASSIRQDSSGANVLTF.